The 5 T cell receptor beta chains below come from one sample, sequenced in a study of blood T cell repertoires in COVID-19. TCRdb's copy holds only in-frame clones and misses some; the assay was immunoSEQ multiplex PCR. The sample consists of around 340,000 clones, around nine tenths of them appearing once. Sequencing was done on a sample of peripheral blood. These receptors were taken from a woman aged 60-75 years with COVID-19, enrolled during active disease.

The rearrangement links TRBV9 to TRBJ1-6, with TRBD1 matching over 7 bases. With 1 base clipped from V and 11 bases from J, the junction kept 6 bases outside the gene matches. Germline-derived CDR1 and CDR2 are SGDLS and YYNGEE. CDR3 length: 14 residues. The chain's CDR3 is CASSVTDRATPLHF. In nucleotides, the CDR3 is TGTGCCAGCAGCGTAACTGACAGGGCTACACCCCTCCACTTT.

The chain combines TRBV10-1 with TRBJ1-1, with D perhaps TRBD1 (5 bases). Germline V CDR1 and CDR2: WNHNN, SYGVQD (reference sequence). The ends were cut back, 1 base at V and 2 bases at J, with 11 bases in the middle. This CDR3 is 15 amino acids long. For the CDR3, the DNA is TGCGCCAGCAGTGAGTGGAAGGGGTCAAACACTGAAGCTTTCTTT. It translates to CASSEWKGSNTEAFF.

The chain couples TRBV5-6 to TRBJ2-1; 10 nucleotides match TRBD2. Germline values: CDR1 SGHDT, CDR2 YYEEEE. The CDR3 consists of 14 residues. The V and J ends lost 5 bases and 8 bases, in that order; junction bases with no gene match: 7. The CDR3 sequence: CASSGSGGADEQFF. CDR3 bases: TGTGCCAGCAGTGGCAGCGGGGGGGCCGATGAGCAGTTCTTC. Together with reference TRBV5-6 and TRBJ2-1, the CDR3 gives the full variable domain: DAGVTQSPTHLIKTRGQQVTLRCSPKSGHDTVSWYQQALGQGPQFIFQYYEEEERQRGNFPDRFSGHQFPNYSSELNVNALLLGDSALYLCASSGSGGADEQFFGPGTRLTVL.

The chain uses TRBV7-8 and TRBJ2-7; D remains ambiguous. With 5 bases removed from V and 2 bases from J, the gap between germline ends came to 7 bases. Germline V CDR1 and CDR2: SGHVS, FQNEAQ. This CDR3 is 12 amino acids long. DNA of the CDR3: TGTGCCAGCAGCCTTTCCGCCTACGAGCAGTACTTC. Residues: CASSLSAYEQYF. Full variable domain (missing parts from reference TRBV7-8 and TRBJ2-7): GAGVSQSPRYKVAKRGQDVALRCDPISGHVSLFWYQQALGQGPEFLTYFQNEAQLDKSGLPSDRFFAERPEGSVSTLKIQRTQQEDSAVYLCASSLSAYEQYFGPGTRLTVT.

V usage is TRBV27 and J usage is TRBJ2-7; maybe TRBD1 (6 bases). CDR3 length: 17 residues. The V gene lost 5 bases and the J gene lost 0 bases, with 20 bases spanning the gap. CDR1 is MNHEY and CDR2 is SMNVEV in the germline V gene (reference sequence). The CDR3 protein is CASSPHLTGPSSYEQYF. As DNA, the CDR3 is TGTGCCAGCAGTCCCCACCTGACAGGACCATCCTCCTACGAGCAGTACTTC.